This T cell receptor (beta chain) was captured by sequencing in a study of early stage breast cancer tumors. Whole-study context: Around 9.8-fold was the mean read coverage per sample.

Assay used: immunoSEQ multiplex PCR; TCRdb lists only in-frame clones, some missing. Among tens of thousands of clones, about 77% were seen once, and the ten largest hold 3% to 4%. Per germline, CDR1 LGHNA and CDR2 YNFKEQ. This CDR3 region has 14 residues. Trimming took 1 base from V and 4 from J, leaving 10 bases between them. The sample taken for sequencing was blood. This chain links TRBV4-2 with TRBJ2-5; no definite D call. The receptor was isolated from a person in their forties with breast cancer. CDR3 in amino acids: CASSQGSRLETQYF. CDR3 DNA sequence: TGTGCCAGCAGCCAAGGATCTCGGTTAGAGACCCAGTACTTC.